Following are 9 T cell receptor beta chains from one sample sequenced in a study of blood T cell repertoires in COVID-19. The method was immunoSEQ multiplex PCR; TCRdb's version includes in-frame clones alone and lacks a portion of them. In the table there are some 140,000 clones, roughly 80% of which are singletons. Sequencing was carried out using peripheral blood. Receptors were obtained from a woman in her sixties or seventies with COVID-19, enrolled during active disease.

This chain uses TRBV5-1 with TRBJ2-7; 7 nucleotides align to TRBD1. The CDR3 extends over 15 amino acids. Germline V lookup: CDR1 SGHRS, CDR2 YFSETQ. Trimming cost V 3 bases and J 3 bases; bases outside gene matches: 9. The chain's CDR3 is CASSSGQAPFYEQYF. CDR3 in DNA: TGCGCCAGCAGCTCCGGACAGGCCCCTTTCTACGAGCAGTACTTC. The full variable domain, completed using reference TRBV5-1 and TRBJ2-7, is KAGVTQTPRYLIKTRGQQVTLSCSPISGHRSVSWYQQTPGQGLQFLFEYFSETQRNKGNFPGRFSGRQFSNSRSEMNVSTLELGDSALYLCASSSGQAPFYEQYFGPGTRLTVT.

V and J are TRBV5-4 and TRBJ2-3; TRBD2 agrees at 9 bases. The CDR3 is made up of 16 amino acids. Germline V lookup: CDR1 SGHNT, CDR2 YYREEE (reference sequence). With 4 bases clipped from V and 1 base from J, the junction kept 7 bases outside the gene matches. CDR3 protein: CASSPGTSLGTDTQYF. For the CDR3, the DNA is TGTGCCAGCAGCCCGGGGACTAGCTTGGGCACAGATACGCAGTATTTT.

The gene calls are TRBV5-6 and TRBJ1-1, with D maybe TRBD1 (5 bases). V was pared by 4 bases and J by 4 bases, with 11 bases between. Germline assignment: CDR1 SGHDT and CDR2 YYEEEE. CDR3 length equals 13 residues. In DNA, the CDR3 is TGTGCCAGCAGCAGGGCGGGGGGCACTGAAGCTTTCTTT. Translated: CASSRAGGTEAFF.

This chain joins TRBV6-5 and TRBJ1-6; D remains ambiguous. Germline assignment: CDR1 MNHEY and CDR2 SVGAGI. The CDR3 runs 14 residues. V lost 8 bases to trimming and J lost 6 bases, with 14 bases between them. Written as DNA, the CDR3 is TGTGCCAGCCATCTGGGAGACGCTAATTCACCCCTCCACTTT. Translation gives CASHLGDANSPLHF.

The CDR3 reads CASSPMPGKNTGELFF. The CDR3 DNA follows: TGTGCCAGCAGCCCCATGCCGGGGAAGAACACCGGGGAGCTGTTTTTT. The chain recombines TRBV3-1 (or the pseudogene TRBV3-2) with TRBJ2-2; D is perhaps TRBD2 (5 bases). V was clipped by 4 bases and J by 1 base, with 13 bases between them. The germline CDR1 and CDR2 sequences are LGHDT and YNNKEL (reference sequence). This CDR3 is built from 16 residues.

The V gene is TRBV2, the J gene TRBJ2-5; D may be TRBD1 (5 bases). Germline-derived CDR1 and CDR2 are SNHLY and FYNNEI. V lost 5 bases and J 5 bases, leaving 18 bases between the germline ends. The CDR3 consists of 15 residues. The CDR3 DNA sequence: TGTGCCAGCAGTATTGCTAACCAGGGTATGGAGACCCAGTACTTC. This gives the protein CASSIANQGMETQYF.

The genes are TRBV19 and TRBJ1-1; TRBD1 is a possible D gene (5 bases). The V gene's germline CDR1 is LNHDA and CDR2 SQIVND (reference sequence). The CDR3 totals 15 residues. V shed 6 bases and J shed 5 bases, with 19 bases lying between them. The CDR3 loop reads CASSRLGGARTEAFF. The CDR3 DNA is TGTGCCAGTAGCAGACTCGGAGGGGCGAGGACTGAAGCTTTCTTT. The full variable domain, with the rest looked up from reference TRBV19 and TRBJ1-1, is DGGITQSPKYLFRKEGQNVTLSCEQNLNHDAMYWYRQDPGQGLRLIYYSQIVNDFQKGDIAEGYSVSREKKESFPLTVTSAQKNPTAFYLCASSRLGGARTEAFFGQGTRLTVV.

V and J are TRBV30 and TRBJ2-7; possible D gene TRBD2, 6 bases. Trimming took 0 bases from V and 0 from J, leaving 6 bases between them. Germline V gene lookup returns CDR1 GTSNPN and CDR2 SVGIG (reference sequence). The CDR3 runs to 13 residues. This CDR3 is CAWSVGLSYEQYF. For the CDR3, the DNA is TGTGCCTGGAGTGTGGGACTCTCCTACGAGCAGTACTTC.

J is TRBJ2-5 and V is TRBV10-3; D is perhaps TRBD2 (6 bases). CDR3 length: 15 residues. Between the trimmed V and J ends, which lost 4 bases and 0 bases, there was a span of 12 bases. Germline V gene lookup returns CDR1 ENHRY and CDR2 SYGVKD. DNA for the CDR3: TGTGCCATCAGTGCGGACGGGAGTTACCAAGAGACCCAGTACTTC. This gives the protein CAISADGSYQETQYF.